This T cell receptor (beta chain) was obtained from a study of cytomegalovirus exposure and HLA in healthy donors (dated by TCRdb to about 2017). Regarding the study in general: An earlier analysis of about 560 of the donors reported approximately 260 Gb of sequence data and 95 million to 120 million unique TCR beta sequences obtained from around 170 million T cells. The study profiled the T cell repertoires of about 640 subjects by immunosequencing and related them to cytomegalovirus serostatus. Alongside the repertoire data, information on donor age, sex, ethnicity and CMV serostatus was compiled. To predict cytomegalovirus infection status, the study combined high-throughput TCR immunosequencing, statistical association of individual TCRs with disease status, and machine learning. The number of typed donors differed by locus: about 620-640 for A, B, C, DRB1 and DQB1; 522 for DQA1; over 600 for DPA1; and around 470 for DPB1. Of the approximately 400 genotyped donors, approximately 82% fell in the genetic ancestry cluster associated with self-reported Caucasian donors. In a later analysis, previously published TCR beta repertoires from fewer than 750 donors were re-analyzed and high-resolution HLA genotyping was added so that TCR occurrence patterns could be studied. Across roughly 420 genotyped donors of the cohort, an average of roughly 230,000 unique TCR beta nucleotide sequences per donor were sequenced, and 15% to 20% of those sequences were non-productive. In the later analysis, no new phenotypic data were used to find candidate immune exposures; instead, reliance was placed on TCR beta sequences and their occurrence across donors. Every discovery cohort repertoire had been produced on one sequencing platform. A separate validation cohort of about 110 different subjects was used in addition to the 666-subject first cohort. A few DR-DQ haplotypes were treated as single units for association and clustering because of strong linkage in the cohort. Genome-wide SNP genotypes for about 65% of the roughly 670 donors were used in a later genetic analysis, which treated that subset as a discovery cohort. HLA typing included class I and class II loci at four-digit resolution. The study aimed to test whether signatures of past pathogen exposure could be identified by cataloging public T cell receptors. In an earlier analysis of 500 to 650 of the donors, high-throughput TCR beta sequencing was used to judge whether each TCR beta V gene segment behaved as functional or pseudogenic. An early release covering 500 to 750 HLA-typed donors comprised about 300 gigabases of sequencing data and 85 million or so unique TCR sequences. Study-level results and caveats: A later genetic analysis associated a missense DCLRE1C variant with V-gene and J-gene trimming of TCR beta chains, and an independent cohort replicated the association. This cohort had only TCR beta chains sequenced, and the lack of alpha or paired-chain data limited which features could be detected. Some IMGT-functional V segments, including TRBV6-2 and TRBV6-3, could not be told apart with the 87-base-pair reads, so those segments were excluded. Sequencing depth was assumed to be roughly uniform across donors in the presence/absence analyses, though that assumption may not hold. A cluster of highly shared sequence variants was judged likely to be a technical artifact of the sequencing pipeline. About 15 rarely observed V segments, including chromosome 9 orphons, were excluded from the earlier analysis of about 610 of the donors because counts were too low. The classifier was reported to diagnose cytomegalovirus status with high specificity and sensitivity in both the original cohort and the validation cohort. Because HLA typing was unavailable for some donors at each locus, only the typed subset was used in association tests. In a later analysis, HLA-associated TCR beta chains were found to be more clonally expanded and to have lower generation probabilities than equally common non-associated chains. Linkage disequilibrium might explain the correlated functional status among segregating V segments, but an unknown experimental factor could not be excluded. Compared with the roughly 720-donor mean, donors in an Asian-associated ancestry cluster had fewer N-insertions in productive TCRs, according to a later genetic analysis. In an earlier analysis of roughly 560 of the donors, most TCR beta V segments were observed in productive rearrangements about 90% or about 30% of the time, broadly matching IMGT annotations. The study gave a list of more than 150 TCR beta chains associated with cytomegalovirus. A later analysis found that most CMV-associated TCR beta chains appeared HLA-restricted, with HLA associations seemingly driven largely by CMV exposure. According to a later analysis, TCR association rates differed among HLA loci, with DRB1 alleles showing the most associated TCRs and HLA-C alleles showing the fewest. A further reported finding was that TCR beta sequences accurately predicted the HLA-A and HLA-B alleles for most subjects in the first cohort. While some public TCRs were present in many individuals, most TCR sequences turned up only very rarely across donors. When HLA alleles, especially DR and DQ, strongly co-occurred, attributing TCR associations to individual alleles was difficult. In a later analysis, several top co-occurrence clusters were reported to appear linked to parvovirus B19, influenza, CMV and Epstein-Barr virus. For the cohort, immune exposure information was limited to CMV serostatus. A later analysis associated about 16,000 TCR beta sequences with specific HLA alleles at a false discovery rate of 0.05. Three of the identified cytomegalovirus-associated TCR beta chains were confirmed in vitro to be specific for cytomegalovirus antigens. The authors suggested that the approach could potentially be extended to other disease states and immunological phenotypes.

The library was produced with the immunoSEQ multiplex PCR assay. For the multiplex PCR, a mixture combining 60 forward primers for TCR Vbeta segments and 13 reverse primers for TCR Jbeta segments was used. Amplification of the CDR3 region of rearranged TCR beta genes was performed with a multiplex PCR assay on genomic DNA. On the Illumina HiSeq System, the amplified TCR beta libraries were sequenced as 87-base-pair reads. Regarding the original processing steps: In a later analysis, tens of millions of unique TCR beta chains were counted across the roughly 670 repertoires, and about 9.9 million of these chains were shared by at least two donors. To remove PCR and sequencing errors, raw reads were error-corrected and collapsed into unique sequences using a nearest-neighbor algorithm that merged closely related sequences. V, D and J gene segments were assigned by aligning CDR3 sequences to IMGT reference sequences. Each retained sequence needed at least a six-nucleotide match to both a V gene segment and a J gene segment. A rearrangement counted as productive if the CDR3 had no stop codons and remained in frame with V and J, and every other rearrangement counted as non-productive. Following IMGT convention, CDR3 was defined as the stretch from the second conserved V-encoded cysteine to the conserved J-encoded phenylalanine. In an earlier analysis of around 570 of the donors, sequences lacking an unambiguous match to a single V gene segment were excluded. In an earlier analysis of approximately 550 of the donors, V segments were called functional above 56.7% productive rearrangements and were called segregating when the between-donor standard deviation exceeded 5%. A statistical classification framework was developed to diagnose cytomegalovirus status using the catalog of TCR beta chain sequences. V and J gene assignment, in a later analysis, came from comparing TCR nucleotide sequences with IMGT/GENE-DB human TR gene sequences. The TCRdist pipeline was used in a later analysis to assign CDR3 sequences and most-parsimonious VDJ recombination scenarios. In a later analysis, each TCR beta chain was defined by its CDR3 amino acid sequence together with its V-gene family, and reads without a unique V-gene family were excluded. As a way to deal with suspected cross-contamination and a sequencing artifact, a later analysis dropped roughly 620 nucleotide sequences that were highly shared and had low generation probability. A later analysis calculated a clonal expansion index for each public chain from normalized within-repertoire ranks of inferred template counts. A later analysis computed generation probabilities with a VDJ recombination model fitted to out-of-frame rearrangements, and checked the results against IGoR. Hypergeometric tests were used in a later analysis to score TCR-TCR, TCR-HLA and TCR-CMV co-occurrence, with a repertoire-size bias correction applied to the TCR pairs. In a later analysis, false discovery rates were estimated by permuting HLA or CMV assignments 20 times. In a later analysis, co-occurring TCRs were grouped using DBSCAN, and TCRdist sequence similarity was added for clustering within HLA-allele-positive subsets. For co-occurrence clustering, repertoires with fewer than 30,000 or more than 120,000 public chains were excluded, along with several repertoires with anomalous nucleotide sharing. TCRdb provides this immuneACCESS table in a form limited to in-frame rearrangements. Some clones are lacking; in checked studies, under half of them reflect an unresolved V gene, and why the rest are absent is not known. V, J and clone size are taken as reported in that table, and D and trimming were inferred from the DNA itself. This sample is represented by around 100,000 clones; roughly 84% of them were singletons. Of the sample, around 1.9% falls within the top ten clones.

The cohort comprised more than 550 healthy bone marrow donors. At the time of sampling, all cohort members were nominally healthy, though unrecorded immune exposures were likely present. The donor was CMV seronegative and was included in the group of several hundred seronegative cohort members. Each donor provided a peripheral blood sample, and peripheral blood mononuclear cells were used for TCR beta sequencing. Genomic DNA extraction from the blood cell samples was performed with the Qiagen DNeasy Blood Extraction Kit. The CDR1 and CDR2 encoded by the germline V gene (reference sequence) are MNHNY and SVGAGI. Including cysteine and phenylalanine, the CDR3 has 13 amino acids. Left in the record is the CDR3 DNA by itself, 39 bases read in frame from the first base. V is shortened by 6 bases, J by 14 bases, and the region joining them spans 20 bases. Comments on this clone: This clone's antigen is unknown. Base qualities are not provided; no much larger clone lies one nucleotide away.

Sequenced material: PBMCs. This receptor was obtained from a young man in good health and CMV-seronegative. This chain joins TRBV6-6 to TRBJ2-1; a tentative D match to TRBD2 spans 6 bases. The sequence in DNA is TGTGCCAGCAGCCAACTGAAATCCGGGGAGGAGTTCTTC. Its product reads: CASSQLKSGEEFF.